These 8 T cell receptor beta chains were sequenced from one sample in a study of blood T cell repertoires in COVID-19. Measured with immunoSEQ multiplex PCR; TCRdb has only the in-frame clones, and not every one. The table has 130,000 or so clones, approximately 88% seen once. Specimen: peripheral blood. Receptors originate from a man in his sixties with active or convalescent COVID-19.

This chain links TRBV12-3 or TRBV12-4 with TRBJ1-1; 8 positions agree with TRBD1. The CDR3 runs 11 residues. V lost 5 bases, J lost 10 bases, and 3 bases stayed unmatched. CDR3 amino acids: CASSQGAAAFF. The CDR3 bases are TGTGCCAGCAGTCAGGGGGCCGCAGCTTTCTTT.

The chain couples TRBV6-5 to TRBJ2-7; 8 bases agree with TRBD1. The CDR3 totals 15 residues. Germline V CDR1 and CDR2: MNHEY, SVGAGI. The J segment lost 5 bases and the V segment lost 0 bases, leaving 6 bases of the junction unmatched. The CDR3, as DNA: TGTGCCAGCAGTTACTCTGGACAGGGTAGCGACGAGCAGTACTTC. Its protein is CASSYSGQGSDEQYF.

The V and J genes are TRBV20-1 and TRBJ2-1; 11 bases fit TRBD2. Germline values: CDR1 DFQATT, CDR2 SNEGSKA (reference sequence). Trimming at V came to 3 bases and at J to 9 bases, leaving 19 bases not matched to a gene. This CDR3 has 18 residues. CDR3 amino acids: CSASTPFLAGGRFIEQFF. Here the CDR3 DNA reads TGCAGTGCTAGTACACCCTTTTTAGCGGGAGGGAGATTTATTGAGCAGTTCTTC.

The CDR3 DNA follows: TGTGCCTGGAGTCGACAGGGGTTGGGGGCCAACGTCCTGACTTTC. Amino acids: CAWSRQGLGANVLTF. J is TRBJ2-6 and V is TRBV30; TRBD1 matches at 8 bases. V gave up 2 bases and J gave up 4 bases; unmatched junction bases: 4. The CDR3 contains 15 residues. Germline CDR1 GTSNPN, CDR2 SVGIG (reference sequence).

The chain joins TRBV4-3 to TRBJ2-5; unclear D gene. Germline V lookup: CDR1 LGHNA, CDR2 YSLEER. The CDR3 extends over 15 amino acids. V gave up 0 bases and J gave up 2 bases, with 10 bases separating them. The CDR3: CASSQDLRYQETQYF. The CDR3 DNA follows: TGCGCCAGCAGCCAAGATCTCAGGTATCAAGAGACCCAGTACTTC.

The chain joins TRBV9 to TRBJ2-7; D is possibly TRBD1 (6 bases). The CDR3 covers 15 residues. V was clipped by 0 bases and J by 5 bases, with 15 bases between them. Germline V gene data show CDR1 as SGDLS and CDR2 as YYNGEE. CDR3 nucleotides: TGTGCCAGCAGCGTAGGGCCCCAACCAGGGGACGAGCAGTACTTC. Encoded protein: CASSVGPQPGDEQYF.

J is TRBJ2-7 and V is TRBV2; D not certain. CDR3 size: 14 residues. V was clipped by 6 bases and J by 3 bases, with 15 bases between them. Germline CDR1 reads SNHLY; CDR2 reads FYNNEI. The DNA of the CDR3 is TGTGCCAGCAGGGTGACTTATTTGGACTACGAGCAGTACTTC. Translation: CASRVTYLDYEQYF. The full variable domain, completed using reference TRBV2 and TRBJ2-7, is EPEVTQTPSHQVTQMGQEVILRCVPISNHLYFYWYRQILGQKVEFLVSFYNNEISEKSEIFDDQFSVERPDGSNFTLKIRSTKLEDSAMYFCASRVTYLDYEQYFGPGTRLTVT.

This clone was counted only a few times. The chain carries TRBV2 and TRBJ1-2, with D possibly being TRBD1 (5 bases). The CDR3 has 13 residues. Germline-derived CDR1 and CDR2 are SNHLY and FYNNEI. V was trimmed by 4 bases and J by 4 bases, leaving 10 bases between them. CDR3 sequence (DNA): TGTGCCAGCAGTGCGGACAAATTCTATGGCTACACCTTC. This codes for CASSADKFYGYTF.